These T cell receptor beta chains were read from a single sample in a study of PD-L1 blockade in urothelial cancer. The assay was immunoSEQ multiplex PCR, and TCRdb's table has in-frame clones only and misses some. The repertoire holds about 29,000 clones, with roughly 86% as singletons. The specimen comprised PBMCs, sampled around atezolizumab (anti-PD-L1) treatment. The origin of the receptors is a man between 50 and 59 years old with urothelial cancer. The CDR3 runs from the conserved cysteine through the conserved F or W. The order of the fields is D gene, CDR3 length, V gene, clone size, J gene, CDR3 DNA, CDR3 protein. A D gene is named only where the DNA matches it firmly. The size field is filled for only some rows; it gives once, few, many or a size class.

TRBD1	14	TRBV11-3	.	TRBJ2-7	TGTGCCAGCAGCGCCGGGACAGGGTTCGGCGAGCAGTACTTC	CASSAGTGFGEQYF
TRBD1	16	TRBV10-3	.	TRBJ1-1	TGTGCCATCAGTGTGGGACAGGGGGTAAGTGGCACTGAAGCTTTCTTT	CAISVGQGVSGTEAFF
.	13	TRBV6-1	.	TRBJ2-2	TGTGCCAGCATCACCAGGGTAGGGGGGGAGCTGTTTTTT	CASITRVGGELFF
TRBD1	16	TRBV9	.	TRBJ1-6	TGTGCCAGCAGCATATGGGACAGGGTTACTAATTCACCCCTCCACTTT	CASSIWDRVTNSPLHF
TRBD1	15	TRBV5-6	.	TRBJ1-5	TGTGCCAGCAGCCCAAGGACAGGGGGCAATCAGCCCCAGCATTTT	CASSPRTGGNQPQHF
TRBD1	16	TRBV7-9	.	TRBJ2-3	TGTGCCAGCAGCTCCTTGTGGACAGGAAGCACAGATACGCAGTATTTT	CASSSLWTGSTDTQYF
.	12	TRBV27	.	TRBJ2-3	TGTGCCAGCAGTTCCCACACAGATACGCAGTATTTT	CASSSHTDTQYF
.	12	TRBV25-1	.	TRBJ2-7	TGTGCCAGCAGTACTCCGAAGTACGAGCAGTACTTC	CASSTPKYEQYF
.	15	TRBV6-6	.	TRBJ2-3	TGTGCCAGCAGTCACTTTACTAGTTTCACAGATACGCAGTATTTT	CASSHFTSFTDTQYF
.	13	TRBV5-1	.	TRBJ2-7	TGCGCCAGCAGCTTGGGGCATCAGGGCGAGCAGTACTTC	CASSLGHQGEQYF
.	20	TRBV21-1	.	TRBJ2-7	TGTGCCAGCAGCACCCAAAGTACAGGCGAGCGATTTATATTTCTCTACGAGCAGTACTTC	CASSTQSTGERFIFLYEQYF
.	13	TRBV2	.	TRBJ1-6	TGTGCCAGCAGTGGACAGGCCAATTCACCCCTCCACTTT	CASSGQANSPLHF
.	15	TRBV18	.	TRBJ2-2	TGTGCCAGCTCACCGTTACAGGGTTGGACCGGGGAGCTGTTTTTT	CASSPLQGWTGELFF
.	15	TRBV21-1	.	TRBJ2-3	TGTGCCAGCAGCAGAGGCAGGGAAGGCACAGATACGCAGTATTTT	CASSRGREGTDTQYF
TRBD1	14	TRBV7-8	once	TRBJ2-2	TGTGCCAGCAGCCGACAGGGAATCACCGGGGAGCTGTTTTTT	CASSRQGITGELFF
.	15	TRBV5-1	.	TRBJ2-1	TGCGCCAGCAGCGAGGTGGAGGGGTCCTACAATGAGCAGTTCTTC	CASSEVEGSYNEQFF
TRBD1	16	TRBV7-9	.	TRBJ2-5	TGTGCCAGCAGTTACCCAGGACAGGGGACGGGAGAGACCCAGTACTTC	CASSYPGQGTGETQYF
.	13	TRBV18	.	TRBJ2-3	TGTGCCAGCTCACCGGACTTCACAGATACGCAGTATTTT	CASSPDFTDTQYF
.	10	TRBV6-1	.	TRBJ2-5	TGTGCCAGGGGGGGAAGGGGAGAATACTTC	CARGGRGEYF
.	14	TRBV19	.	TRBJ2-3	TGTGCCAGTAGTATTCAGCAGGGCCCAGATACGCAGTATTTT	CASSIQQGPDTQYF
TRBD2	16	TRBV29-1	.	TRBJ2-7	TGCAGCGTTGTGGGGCTAGCGGGGGGAGTCTCCTACGAGCAGTACTTC	CSVVGLAGGVSYEQYF
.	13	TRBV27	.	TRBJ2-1	TGTGCCAGACAAGGTGGGCCTTACAATGAGCAGTTCTTC	CARQGGPYNEQFF
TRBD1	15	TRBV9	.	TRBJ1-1	TGTGCCAGCAGCGTAGAAGGGGGCTGGGACACTGAAGCTTTCTTT	CASSVEGGWDTEAFF
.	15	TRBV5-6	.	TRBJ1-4	TGTGCCAGCAGCTTGAGCAGGGCCCCAAATGAAAAACTGTTTTTT	CASSLSRAPNEKLFF
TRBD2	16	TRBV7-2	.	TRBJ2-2	TGTGCCAGCAGCCGGACTAGCGGGAGTTTAACCGGGGAGCTGTTTTTT	CASSRTSGSLTGELFF
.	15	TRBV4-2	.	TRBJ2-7	TGTGCCAGCAGCCAAGGTCCGGGGGTCTCCTACGAGCAGTACTTC	CASSQGPGVSYEQYF
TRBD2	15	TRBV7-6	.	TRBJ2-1	TGTGCCAGCAGCGTCCCGGGACTAGCTAGCAATGAGCAGTTCTTC	CASSVPGLASNEQFF
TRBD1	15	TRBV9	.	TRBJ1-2	TGTGCCAGCAGCGCCGGGACAGCCCCTAACTATGGCTACACCTTC	CASSAGTAPNYGYTF
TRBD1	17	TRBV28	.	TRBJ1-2	TGTGCCAGCACCAAACCTGGAACAGGACAGGGCCCGGGGGGCTACACCTTC	CASTKPGTGQGPGGYTF
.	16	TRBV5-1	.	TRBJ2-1	TGCGCCAGCAGCTTGGGGGCCAGAAATACTTACAATGAGCAGTTCTTC	CASSLGARNTYNEQFF
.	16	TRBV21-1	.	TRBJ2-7	TGTGCCAGCAGCCCCCAATGTTGGACAGGGTTGATCGAGCAGTACTTC	CASSPQCWTGLIEQYF
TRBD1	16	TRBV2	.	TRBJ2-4	TGTGCCAGCAGTACCTCGACAGGGCTAGCCAAAAACATTCAGTACTTC	CASSTSTGLAKNIQYF
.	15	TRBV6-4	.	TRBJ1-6	TGTGCCAGCAGTGTCCTCGGGACACCAAATTCACCCCTCCACTTT	CASSVLGTPNSPLHF
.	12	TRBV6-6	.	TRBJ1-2	TGTGCCACCTTGGCCGCGGTCGGGGGCTACACCTTC	CATLAAVGGYTF
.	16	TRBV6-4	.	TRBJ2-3	TGTGCCAGCAGTGACTCGGGGGGGACAGGCCCAGATACGCAGTATTTT	CASSDSGGTGPDTQYF
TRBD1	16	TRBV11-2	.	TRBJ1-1	TGTGCCAGCAGCTTTAAGACAGGGGATAGGAACACTGAAGCTTTCTTT	CASSFKTGDRNTEAFF
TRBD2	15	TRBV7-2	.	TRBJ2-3	TGTGCCAGCAGCTACAGCGGGAGTCGGACAGATACGCAGTATTTT	CASSYSGSRTDTQYF
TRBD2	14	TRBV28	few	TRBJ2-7	TGTGCCAGCAGTTCCCTCCGGGACTACTACCTACAGTACTTC	CASSSLRDYYLQYF
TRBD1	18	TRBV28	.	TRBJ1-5	TGTGCCAGCAGCTTACCCCCCGGGACAGCGTTCAGCAATCAGCCCCAGCATTTT	CASSLPPGTAFSNQPQHF
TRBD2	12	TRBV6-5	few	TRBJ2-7	TGTGCCAGCAGTTACTCGGGGGGGAGGCAGTACTTC	CASSYSGGRQYF
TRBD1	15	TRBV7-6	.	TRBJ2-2	TGTGCCAGCAGCGGAACGACAGGGTACACCGGGGAGCTGTTTTTT	CASSGTTGYTGELFF
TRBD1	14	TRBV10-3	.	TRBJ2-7	TGTGCCATCAGTCCGGGACAGGGGTTCTACGAGCAGTACTTC	CAISPGQGFYEQYF
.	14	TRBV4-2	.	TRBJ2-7	TGTGCCAGCAGGACGGTTGGGGCGAACTACGAGCAGTACTTC	CASRTVGANYEQYF
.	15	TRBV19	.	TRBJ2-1	TGTGCCAGTTTGTCCGGGACACCTCCCCTCTCTGAGCAGTTCTTC	CASLSGTPPLSEQFF
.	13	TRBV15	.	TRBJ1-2	TGTGCCACCTCCCAAACAAGTGCATATGGCTACACCTTC	CATSQTSAYGYTF
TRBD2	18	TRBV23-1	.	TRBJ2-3	TGCGCCAGCAGCCGACCGGGACTAGGGGTCGGTGTGACAGATACGCAGTATTTT	CASSRPGLGVGVTDTQYF
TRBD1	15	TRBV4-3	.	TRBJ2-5	TGCGCCAGCAGCCAAGAACAGGGGGCTGCGGAGACCCAGTACTTC	CASSQEQGAAETQYF
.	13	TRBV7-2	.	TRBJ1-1	TGTGCCAGCAGCGTTCAGGGGAACACTGAAGCTTTCTTT	CASSVQGNTEAFF
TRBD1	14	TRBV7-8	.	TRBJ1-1	TGTGCCAGCAGCCCCGGGACAGGGTACACTGAAGCTTTCTTT	CASSPGTGYTEAFF
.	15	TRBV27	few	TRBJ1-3	TGTGCCAGCAGTTTCAGTCAGGGAGGCGGAAACACCATATATTTT	CASSFSQGGGNTIYF
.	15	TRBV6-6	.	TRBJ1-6	TGTGCCAGCAGTTATAAGGGGAACGGTAATTCACCCCTCCACTTT	CASSYKGNGNSPLHF
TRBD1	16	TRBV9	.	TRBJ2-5	TGTGCCAGCAGCGTAGGGATCGGGACAGGACAAGAGACCCAGTACTTC	CASSVGIGTGQETQYF
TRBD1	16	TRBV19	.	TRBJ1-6	TGTGCCAGTAGTACGCGGACAGGGGGTTATAATTCACCCCTCCACTTT	CASSTRTGGYNSPLHF
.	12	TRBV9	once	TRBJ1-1	TGTGCCAGCAGCGGGGGGGGCACTGAAGCTTTCTTT	CASSGGGTEAFF
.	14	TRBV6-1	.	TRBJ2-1	TGTGCCAGCAGTGACGGGTGGCCCTACAATGAGCAGTTCTTC	CASSDGWPYNEQFF